These 18 T cell receptor beta chains were all obtained from the same sample, sequenced in a study of post-analysis software for immune sequencing data. Study-wide results and limits: The five TRBV segments detected at higher frequency in patients than in controls included TRBV5-6, TRBV5-1 and TRBV20-1.

Unique-molecular-identifier-tagged TCR beta cDNA libraries were used. TCRdb independently ran MiXCR on the PCR reads; one entry per CDR3 protein. The sample lists roughly 580,000 distinct CDR3 sequences, about 40% seen once, with 1.5% to 2% in the top ten. What these receptors recognize is not known. Sequenced sample: blood. These receptors were collected from a girl between 10 and 17 years old with multiple sclerosis.

CDR3 nucleotide sequence: TGTGCCATCAGTGGACCAGGGGGCAGCGAGCAGTACTTC. Its translation is CAISGPGGSEQYF. J is TRBJ2-5 and V is TRBV10-3; 8 bases are shared with TRBD1. The J call is uncertain, as TRBJ2-7 better fits the DNA end. Germline V CDR1 and CDR2: ENHRY, SYGVKD. CDR3 length: 13 residues.

The chain recombines TRBV5-1 with TRBJ2-5, with D hard to call. The CDR3 consists of 13 residues. Germline CDR1 SGHRS, CDR2 YFSETQ. Trimming shortened V by 1 base and J by 5 bases, and 9 bases separated the two germline ends. CDR3 coding DNA: TGCGCCAGCAGCTTGTCCCCCCCGGAGACCCAGTACTTC. Its translation is CASSLSPPETQYF.

V is TRBV7-6 and J is TRBJ2-7, with D perhaps matching TRBD1 (6 bases). The CDR3 is 12 residues long. The V and J ends lost 4 bases and 8 bases respectively, with 12 bases between them. Per germline, CDR1 SGHVS and CDR2 FNYEAQ. The CDR3 loop is CASSSQGFKQYF. The DNA of the CDR3 is TGTGCCAGCAGCTCACAGGGATTTAAGCAGTACTTC.

The chain combines TRBV7-2 with TRBJ2-3; D is undetermined. Germline CDR1 is SGHTA and CDR2 is FQGNSA. The germline V and J ends were trimmed by 5 bases and 2 bases, with 14 bases remaining between them. CDR3 length: 15 amino acids. As DNA, the CDR3 is TGTGCCAGCAGCCGTTCCCACGGATTCACAGATACGCAGTATTTT. This codes for CASSRSHGFTDTQYF.

The sample holds many counts of this clonotype. The gene calls are TRBV29-1 and TRBJ2-1; maybe TRBD2 (5 bases). Between the trimmed V and J ends, which lost 6 bases and 9 bases, there was a span of 9 bases. The CDR3 has 10 amino acids. Germline V gene sequence: CDR1 SQVTM, CDR2 ANQGSEA. The CDR3 loop is CSVLRGEQFF. CDR3 DNA: TGCAGCGTCCTCCGGGGTGAGCAGTTCTTC.

This sequence joins TRBV12-5 and TRBJ1-1, with TRBD1 as a possible D gene (5 bases). V lost 0 bases to trimming and J lost 1 base, with 15 bases between them. CDR3 length: 17 residues. Germline V gene data show CDR1 as LGHNT and CDR2 as FRNRAP. Here the CDR3 reads CASGLVLSQGSNTEAFF. Here the CDR3 DNA reads TGTGCTAGTGGTTTGGTACTTTCGCAGGGATCGAACACTGAAGCTTTCTTT. Variable domain in full (rest from reference TRBV12-5 and TRBJ1-1): DARVTQTPRHKVTEMGQEVTMRCQPILGHNTVFWYRQTMMQGLELLAYFRNRAPLDDSGMPKDRFSAEMPDATLATLKIQPSEPRDSAVYFCASGLVLSQGSNTEAFFGQGTRLTVV.

This clonotype was picked up many times. The chain recombines TRBV7-9 with TRBJ2-5; a weak D match, TRBD2 (6 bases). This CDR3 is 16 amino acids long. CDR1 and CDR2 from the germline V gene are SEHNR and FQNEAQ (reference sequence). V was shortened by 0 bases and J by 1 base, with 12 bases between the two germline ends. This chain's CDR3 is CASSLASGLSQETQYF. The CDR3 region has the DNA TGTGCCAGCAGCTTAGCCTCCGGACTATCCCAAGAGACCCAGTACTTC.

The CDR3 nucleotides are TGCAGTGCTAGAGATGGAGGGGATAGCACAGATACGCAGTATTTT. Protein: CSARDGGDSTDTQYF. The rearrangement joins TRBV20-1 to TRBJ2-3; D is perhaps TRBD2 (6 bases). V lost 0 bases and J lost 0, with 10 bases in between. The CDR3 is 15 amino acids. The germline V gene has CDR1 DFQATT and CDR2 SNEGSKA (reference sequence).

With regard to this clonotype: A junction end diverges from the germline sequence, so it may reflect a read error. This chain joins TRBV10-3 and TRBJ1-2, with TRBD1 identical over 7 bases. The CDR3 has 12 amino acids. Germline CDR1 ENHRY, CDR2 SYGVKD. The CDR3 region has the DNA TGTGCCATCGGTGACAGGGAGGCTGGCTACACCTTC. Its protein product is CAIGDREAGYTF.

The chain joins TRBV20-1 to TRBJ1-4; D is uncertain. Trimming took 0 bases from V and 4 from J, leaving 12 bases between them. The CDR3 extends over 15 amino acids. Per the germline V gene, CDR1 is DFQATT and CDR2 is SNEGSKA (reference sequence). This CDR3 is CSAREGRALNEKLFF. The CDR3 DNA reads as TGCAGTGCTAGAGAGGGTAGGGCCCTTAATGAAAAACTGTTTTTT.

The chain couples TRBV25-1 to TRBJ1-4; weak D call: TRBD1 (5 bases). The CDR3 runs 15 residues. The V gene lost 1 base and the J gene lost 8 bases, with 14 bases spanning the gap. CDR1 and CDR2 from the germline V gene are MGHDK and SYGVNS. This CDR3 reads CASSESLTAGEKLFF. The CDR3 DNA reads as TGTGCCAGCAGTGAATCTTTGACAGCCGGCGAAAAACTGTTTTTT.

The gene calls are TRBV7-2 and TRBJ2-3; D might be TRBD2 (5 bases). Germline lookup yields CDR1 SGHTA and CDR2 FQGNSA. CDR3 length equals 18 residues. V lost 2 bases, J lost 0 bases, and 18 bases lay in between. For the CDR3, the DNA is TGTGCCAGCAGCTTATCGGCGACTACCTCCCGTAGCACAGATACGCAGTATTTT. Translation gives CASSLSATTSRSTDTQYF.

The chain carries TRBV6-5 and TRBJ2-1; a possible D gene is TRBD1 (6 bases). The CDR3 is 15 residues long. CDR1 and CDR2 from the germline V gene are MNHEY and SVGAGI. Trimming left V 5 bases short and J 2 bases short, with 13 bases between. CDR3 sequence: CASSPDSPTYNEQFF. The CDR3 DNA sequence: TGTGCCAGCAGTCCGGACAGCCCAACCTACAATGAGCAGTTCTTC.

In this sample, this clonotype turned up a few times. The chain carries TRBV7-9 and TRBJ2-7, with 9 bases that match TRBD2. The germline V gene has CDR1 SEHNR and CDR2 FQNEAQ (reference sequence). The V and J ends lost 5 bases and 4 bases, in that order; junction bases with no gene match: 9. The CDR3 totals 15 residues. Here the CDR3 reads CASSVSPSGKYEQYF. The DNA of the CDR3 is TGTGCCAGCAGCGTGTCCCCTAGCGGGAAATACGAGCAGTACTTC.

The V gene is TRBV2, the J gene TRBJ2-5, with 12 nucleotides matching TRBD2. Per the germline V gene, CDR1 is SNHLY and CDR2 is FYNNEI. The V and J ends lost 4 bases and 6 bases, in that order; junction bases with no gene match: 3. CDR3 length equals 14 residues. The CDR3 nucleotides read TGTGCCAGCAGTGGAACTAGCGGGGGGAAGACCCAGTACTTC. Its protein is CASSGTSGGKTQYF.

Here the CDR3 DNA reads TGTGCCAGCAGCGAAGGAGGGACAGGGCGAGCCAAAAACATTCAGTACTTC. Protein: CASSEGGTGRAKNIQYF. J is TRBJ2-4 and V is TRBV7-2, with TRBD1 matching over 9 bases. Germline V gene sequence: CDR1 SGHTA, CDR2 FQGNSA. The CDR3 sequence is 17 residues long. The J segment lost 0 bases and the V segment lost 5 bases, leaving 8 bases of the junction unmatched.

This chain links TRBV7-9 with TRBJ1-2; 9 bases align to TRBD1. V shed 5 bases, J shed 6 bases, and the junction held 13 bases outside the gene matches. Germline CDR1 SEHNR, CDR2 FQNEAQ (reference sequence). The CDR3 runs 16 residues. CDR3 bases: TGTGCCAGCAGCACATCCGGACAGGGGAGATTGAATGGCTACACCTTC. Protein sequence: CASSTSGQGRLNGYTF.

The CDR3 sequence: CASSSRGRGPPYEQYF. The CDR3 DNA follows: TGTGCCAGCAGCTCCCGGGGACGGGGGCCTCCCTACGAGCAGTACTTC. The chain links TRBV7-2 to TRBJ2-7; D could derive from TRBD1 or TRBD2 (6 bases each). The CDR3 extends over 16 amino acids. The germline V gene encodes CDR1 SGHTA and CDR2 FQGNSA. Trimming pared 4 bases from V and 2 bases from J, leaving 18 bases between.